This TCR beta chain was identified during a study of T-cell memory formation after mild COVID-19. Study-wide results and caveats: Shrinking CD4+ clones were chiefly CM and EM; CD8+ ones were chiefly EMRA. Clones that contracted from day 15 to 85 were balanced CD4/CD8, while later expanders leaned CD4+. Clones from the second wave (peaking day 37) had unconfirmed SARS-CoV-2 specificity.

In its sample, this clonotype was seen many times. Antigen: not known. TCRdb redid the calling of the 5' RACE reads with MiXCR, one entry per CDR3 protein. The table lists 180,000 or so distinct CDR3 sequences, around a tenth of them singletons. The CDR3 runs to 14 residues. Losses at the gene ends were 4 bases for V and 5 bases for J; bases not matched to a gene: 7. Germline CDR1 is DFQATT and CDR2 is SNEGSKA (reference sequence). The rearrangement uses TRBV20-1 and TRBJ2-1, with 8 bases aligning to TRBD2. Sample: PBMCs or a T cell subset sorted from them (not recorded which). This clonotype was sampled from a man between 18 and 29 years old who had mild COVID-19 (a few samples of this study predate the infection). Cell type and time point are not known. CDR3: CSATGLAGHNEQFF. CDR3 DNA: TGCAGTGCTACGGGCCTAGCGGGCCACAATGAGCAGTTCTTC.